These T cell receptor beta chains were read from a single sample in a study of cytomegalovirus exposure and HLA in healthy donors. Assay used: immunoSEQ multiplex PCR; TCRdb lists only in-frame clones, some missing. This sample has roughly 120,000 clones; roughly 9.9% occur once, and the top ten carry around 3%. The sample comprised PBMCs. Source of these receptors: a man in his thirties or forties in good health and CMV-seronegative. The conserved cysteine and the conserved F or W are not part of the CDR3 here.

ASRPTGGFYGYT,TRBV27
ASGVYGGGSGNTIY,TRBV19
ASSQGAMNTEAF,TRBV4-1
ALTHFDRANTEAF,TRBV30
ASSGQGGNTGELF,TRBV5-1
AWSVGFGNQPQH,TRBV30
ASSLAAGRITEAF,TRBV5-5
ASSFPSGNEKLF,TRBV28
ASSKAASGGWDTQY,TRBV7-2
ASSQGAVNQPQH,TRBV4-1
ASSLRGTLAEPQH,TRBV5-1
ASSLQENTEAF,TRBV2
ASSYPQGNRGMNTEAF,TRBV28
ASSDSGTLAGVETQY,TRBV7-9
ASSEGPGTGDHNEQF,TRBV6-1
AMTPGLGSYEQY,TRBV10-3
ASSILAQGGGYT,TRBV19
ASSQQGANTEAF,TRBV28
ASSFLRTGNLNTEAF,TRBV13
ASSLTPGQSGEQY,TRBV5-5
ASSSEGQGRMNTEAF,TRBV5-1
ASSLGEIRYEQY,TRBV28
ASSFGGAWAKNIQY,TRBV27
ASSPRKELF,TRBV28
ASDRPGGYQETQY,TRBV19
AISRSGQGYGDEQY,TRBV10-3
ASRFQGRSAEAF,TRBV2
ASSPPLGSLAGAHNEQF,TRBV13
ASSQIGGGNSPLH,TRBV16
ASSISSRSSGTTDTQY,TRBV7-6
ASSRGDTQY,TRBV18
ASSLFYPGGMNTEAF,TRBV5-1
ASNTSPQH,TRBV6-1
ASSYSRTGGGNEQF,TRBV6-5
ASSLDRDSSEQY,TRBV7-6
ASSPTPDRAGYT,TRBV27
ATSRALASIHNEQF,TRBV15
ASKSRGSGSYEQY,TRBV2
ASSREVNRRYGYT,TRBV2
ASSQGTSRDSGPYGYT,TRBV4-1
ASSHLGHLRYGYT,TRBV4-1
AWNIRGQGNTEAF,TRBV30
ASSFQGRDNEQF,TRBV11-3
ASREGRGASTDTQY,TRBV6-4
AWSGRGPNSPLH,TRBV30
ASSVEADYSPLH,TRBV9
ASSIDLEAGEQY,TRBV19
ASRPGLPLEQY,TRBV28
ASSLGTSGRSPSYEQY,TRBV27
ASSPLRSYNQPQH,TRBV6-5